This is a list of T cell receptor beta chains from one sample in a study of tumor-infiltrating lymphocytes in primary liver carcinoma. TCRdb re-called the multiplex PCR reads with MiXCR, one entry per CDR3 protein. Counted here are almost 200,000 distinct CDR3 sequences, 65% occurring once; the ten biggest clones make up roughly 7%. Sequences were obtained from peripheral blood. These receptors were obtained from a woman aged 60-70 years with primary liver carcinoma and hepatitis B virus infection. The CDR3 runs from the conserved cysteine through the conserved F or W. A D gene is named only where the DNA matches it firmly. The listing skips clone size in some rows; elsewhere it reads once, few, many or a size class.

CDR3: CASSLTGDSETQYF
DNA: TGTGCCAGCAGTCTAACAGGGGACTCAGAGACCCAGTACTTC
size: NA
D: NA
J: TRBJ2-5
V: TRBV6-1

CDR3: CASSQADRVRNGQFF
DNA: TGCGCCAGTAGCCAAGCAGACAGGGTGCGGAATGGGCAGTTCTTC
size: once
D: TRBD1
J: TRBJ2-1
V: TRBV4-1

CDR3: CSAPQGWYTEAFF
DNA: TGCAGTGCGCCACAGGGTTGGTACACTGAAGCTTTCTTT
size: NA
D: NA
J: TRBJ1-1
V: TRBV20-1

CDR3: CVSSLALAGDTEAFF
DNA: TGTGTCAGCAGCTTAGCCCTGGCAGGGGACACTGAAGCTTTCTTT
size: NA
D: NA
J: TRBJ1-1
V: TRBV11-2

CDR3: CASSLLAGSDTQYF
DNA: TGTGCCAGCAGCTTATTAGCGGGCTCAGATACGCAGTATTTT
size: medium-sized
D: TRBD2
J: TRBJ2-3
V: TRBV11-2

CDR3: CASSGKRATYEQYF
DNA: TGTGCCAGCAGCGGGAAGAGGGCCACCTACGAGCAGTACTTC
size: medium-sized
D: NA
J: TRBJ2-7
V: TRBV11-1

CDR3: CAGSDRVGYTF
DNA: TGTGCCGGCAGCGACAGGGTTGGCTACACCTTC
size: NA
D: TRBD1
J: TRBJ1-2
V: TRBV6-5

CDR3: CASSPGTGVAYRQYF
DNA: TGTGCCAGCAGCCCCGGGACAGGGGTGGCCTACAGGCAGTACTTC
size: NA
D: TRBD1
J: TRBJ2-7
V: TRBV11-2

CDR3: CASSIRGANQETQYF
DNA: TGTGCCAGCAGCATCAGGGGGGCAAACCAAGAGACCCAGTACTTC
size: many
D: NA
J: TRBJ2-5
V: TRBV5-6

CDR3: CASSDSYGYTF
DNA: TGCGCCAGCAGCGACAGCTATGGCTACACCTTC
size: medium-sized
D: NA
J: TRBJ1-2
V: TRBV4-1

CDR3: CASSPASGGNEQFF
DNA: TGTGCCAGCAGTCCCGCTAGCGGGGGCAATGAGCAGTTCTTC
size: few
D: TRBD2
J: TRBJ2-1
V: TRBV28

CDR3: CASSQSGIGNYQFF
DNA: TGTGCCAGCAGCCAGTCAGGGATTGGCAATTATCAGTTCTTC
size: once
D: NA
J: TRBJ2-1
V: TRBV4-2

CDR3: CVSSLTDGLRSQYF
DNA: TGTGTCAGCAGTTTGACGGACGGACTGAGGTCGCAGTATTTT
size: NA
D: NA
J: TRBJ2-3
V: TRBV28

CDR3: CASGPQGADTQYF
DNA: TGTGCCAGCGGCCCACAGGGGGCAGATACGCAGTATTTT
size: NA
D: TRBD1
J: TRBJ2-3
V: TRBV11-2

CDR3: CGSSTVTGANVLTF
DNA: TGTGGCAGCTCGACAGTAACTGGAGCCAACGTCCTGACTTTC
size: NA
D: NA
J: TRBJ2-6
V: TRBV11-2

CDR3: CASSYLGSGAALNYGYTF
DNA: TGTGCCAGCAGTTACTTAGGATCTGGGGCGGCGCTTAACTATGGCTACACCTTC
size: NA
D: NA
J: TRBJ1-2
V: TRBV6-5

CDR3: CANSSGQAAYTF
DNA: TGCGCCAACAGCTCTGGACAAGCCGCCTACACCTTC
size: NA
D: NA
J: TRBJ1-2
V: TRBV11-1

CDR3: CASSQDRGLQEKLFF
DNA: TGCGCCAGCAGCCAAGATCGAGGGTTGCAGGAAAAACTGTTTTTT
size: many
D: NA
J: TRBJ1-4
V: TRBV4-1

CDR3: CVRTNPTRQYGYTF
DNA: TGTGTCCGGACCAACCCCACTCGGCAATATGGCTACACCTTC
size: NA
D: NA
J: TRBJ1-2
V: TRBV30

CDR3: CASTPGRTQEELFF
DNA: TGTGCCAGCACCCCTGGCAGGACGCAGGAAGAACTGTTTTTT
size: NA
D: NA
J: TRBJ1-4
V: TRBV4-2

CDR3: CVSSLSGSGANVLTF
DNA: TGTGTCAGCAGTTTATCAGGTTCTGGGGCCAACGTCCTGACTTTC
size: NA
D: NA
J: TRBJ2-6
V: TRBV28

CDR3: CASNGQGGYSYNEQFF
DNA: TGTGCCAGCAACGGACAGGGTGGATACTCCTACAATGAGCAGTTCTTC
size: few
D: TRBD1
J: TRBJ2-1
V: TRBV7-9

CDR3: CASSLGQDPGANALIF
DNA: TGTGCCAGCAGCCTAGGACAGGACCCTGGGGCCAACGCCCTGATTTTC
size: NA
D: TRBD1
J: TRBJ2-6
V: TRBV5-4

CDR3: CASSAPGGYEKLFF
DNA: TGTGCCAGCAGCGCCCCCGGGGGGTATGAAAAACTGTTTTTT
size: NA
D: NA
J: TRBJ1-4
V: TRBV6-1

CDR3: CASHRIGVNEQFF
DNA: TGTGCCAGCCATCGGATAGGGGTTAATGAGCAGTTCTTC
size: NA
D: NA
J: TRBJ2-1
V: TRBV11-2

CDR3: CSVRTGTGGYKQYF
DNA: TGCAGCGTGCGCACCGGGACAGGGGGGTACAAGCAGTACTTC
size: NA
D: TRBD1
J: TRBJ2-7
V: TRBV29-1

CDR3: CASSLFVVSNQPQHF
DNA: TGTGCCAGCAGCTTATTTGTGGTCAGCAATCAGCCCCAACATTTT
size: NA
D: NA
J: TRBJ1-5
V: TRBV11-2

CDR3: CASSFRHGGYNEQSF
DNA: TGTGCCAGCAGTTTTCGTCACGGGGGGTACAATGAGCAGTCCTTC
size: NA
D: TRBD2
J: TRBJ2-1
V: TRBV12-3/TRBV12-4

CDR3: CASSLTDSYNEQFF
DNA: TGTGCCAGCAGCTTAACGGACTCCTACAATGAGCAGTTCTTC
size: few
D: NA
J: TRBJ2-1
V: TRBV7-9

CDR3: CGSSYSDNSTYEQYF
DNA: TGTGGCAGCAGTTACTCCGACAATTCGACCTACGAGCAGTACTTC
size: NA
D: NA
J: TRBJ2-7
V: TRBV6-2/TRBV6-3

CDR3: CASKRDLGREKLFF
DNA: TGTGCCAGCAAGAGGGATCTCGGGCGAGAAAAACTGTTTTTT
size: NA
D: NA
J: TRBJ1-4
V: TRBV2

CDR3: CASSDLSREWQEAQYF
DNA: TGTGCCAGCAGCGACCTCTCGCGGGAGTGGCAAGAGGCCCAGTACTTC
size: few
D: TRBD2
J: TRBJ2-5
V: TRBV5-4

CDR3: CASSLPGTRKGADTQYF
DNA: TGTGCCAGCAGCTTACCCGGGACTCGTAAAGGCGCAGATACGCAGTATTTC
size: NA
D: NA
J: TRBJ2-3
V: TRBV11-3

CDR3: CASTHTSGPYGQSF
DNA: TGTGCCAGCACCCATACTAGTGGTCCCTACGGGCAGTCCTTC
size: NA
D: NA
J: TRBJ2-7
V: TRBV11-2

CDR3: CASSYNQPQHF
DNA: TGTGCCAGCAGTTACAATCAGCCCCAGCATTTT
size: few
D: NA
J: TRBJ1-5
V: TRBV28

CDR3: CAISQGASSTGELFF
DNA: TGTGCCATCAGCCAGGGGGCTAGCAGCACCGGTGAGCTGTTTTTT
size: NA
D: TRBD1
J: TRBJ2-2
V: TRBV11-3

CDR3: CASSLDSQAYEQYF
DNA: TGCGCCAGCAGCTTGGACAGCCAAGCCTACGAGCAGTACTTC
size: many
D: NA
J: TRBJ2-7
V: TRBV5-1

CDR3: CASSLGTWVGETLYF
DNA: TGTGCCAGCAGCTTAGGGACATGGGTAGGAGAGACCCTGTACTTC
size: NA
D: NA
J: TRBJ2-5
V: TRBV5-5

CDR3: CASGLVLEGQETQYF
DNA: TGTGCCAGCGGCTTAGTATTGGAGGGACAAGAGACTCAGTACTTC
size: NA
D: NA
J: TRBJ2-5
V: TRBV11-2

CDR3: CASSQGYGGTQYF
DNA: TGTGCCAGCAGTCAAGGCTATGGTGGTACCCAGTACTTC
size: NA
D: NA
J: TRBJ2-5
V: TRBV6-6

CDR3: CASSLVTAAKNEQFF
DNA: TGTGCCAGTAGTTTAGTAACCGCCGCAAAGAATGAGCAGTTCTTC
size: NA
D: NA
J: TRBJ2-1
V: TRBV12-3/TRBV12-4

CDR3: CASTLDHLEQGEASF
DNA: TGTGCCAGCACCTTAGATCATTTGGAACAGGGTGAAGCTTCCTTT
size: NA
D: NA
J: TRBJ1-1
V: TRBV11-3

CDR3: CASSYIQGSTDTQYF
DNA: TGTGCCAGCAGTTACATTCAGGGGAGCACAGATACGCAGTATTTT
size: many
D: NA
J: TRBJ2-3
V: TRBV6-6

CDR3: CASMGDRAGMGNQPQYF
DNA: TGTGCCAGTATGGGGGACAGGGCCGGTATGGGCAATCAGCCCCAGTATTTT
size: NA
D: TRBD1
J: TRBJ2-3
V: TRBV19

CDR3: CASSESTGTLNGYTF
DNA: TGTGCCAGCAGCGAATCCACCGGGACATTAAATGGCTACACCTTC
size: few
D: NA
J: TRBJ1-2
V: TRBV7-9

CDR3: CASKGGGRFSYNEQFF
DNA: TGTGCCAGCAAGGGTGGGGGGCGATTCTCCTACAATGAGCAGTTCTTC
size: many
D: NA
J: TRBJ2-1
V: TRBV11-2

CDR3: CAGRKSGGLNTEAFF
DNA: TGTGCCGGCAGAAAATCAGGGGGTTTGAACACTGAAGCTTTCTTT
size: NA
D: TRBD1
J: TRBJ1-1
V: TRBV28

CDR3: CASSHDGLAGVVTGELFF
DNA: TGCGCCAGCAGCCATGATGGGCTAGCGGGAGTGGTCACCGGGGAGCTGTTTTTT
size: NA
D: TRBD2
J: TRBJ2-2
V: TRBV4-1

CDR3: CASGPNRGQVTGQLFF
DNA: TGTGCCAGCGGCCCTAACAGGGGGCAGGTCACCGGGCAGCTGTTTTTT
size: NA
D: TRBD1
J: TRBJ2-2
V: TRBV5-4

CDR3: CAGSLSVSSGANVLTF
DNA: TGTGCCGGCAGCTTGTCTGTGTCCTCTGGGGCCAACGTCCTGACTTTC
size: NA
D: NA
J: TRBJ2-6
V: TRBV5-6

CDR3: CASSLDNTEAFF
DNA: TGTGCCAGCAGCTTAGACAACACTGAAGCTTTCTTT
size: NA
D: NA
J: TRBJ1-1
V: TRBV5-6

CDR3: CASSQTGRGPYNEQFF
DNA: TGTGCCAGCAGCCAAACAGGCAGGGGGCCATACAATGAGCAGTTCTTC
size: NA
D: TRBD1
J: TRBJ2-1
V: TRBV14

CDR3: CASSLSLARGPGLAYEQYF
DNA: TGTGCCAGCAGCTTATCTCTAGCGAGAGGACCGGGACTTGCTTACGAGCAGTACTTC
size: NA
D: NA
J: TRBJ2-7
V: TRBV11-2

CDR3: CSVGQGPVDYGYTF
DNA: TGCAGCGTTGGACAGGGTCCTGTTGATTATGGCTACACCTTC
size: NA
D: TRBD1
J: TRBJ1-2
V: TRBV29-1

CDR3: CVSSLDLGPSYEQYF
DNA: TGTGTCAGCAGCCTAGATCTCGGCCCGTCCTACGAGCAGTACTTC
size: NA
D: NA
J: TRBJ2-7
V: TRBV11-2